This T cell receptor (beta chain) was found in a study of glioma-infiltrating T cells after dendritic cell vaccination. The study, taken as a whole, reports: No direct clonality-survival link was found; a diverse polyclonal response may matter.

Note on this clone: Its antigen is unknown.

The primer mix had 60 V beta and 13 J beta primers. Produced via immunoSEQ multiplex PCR; TCRdb's table is partial and in-frame only. The sample has 93,000 or so clones, 81% seen once; the top ten hold 9.5% to 15%. There are 16 residues in the CDR3. Germline V CDR1 and CDR2: SGHRS, YFSETQ. V gave up 2 bases and J gave up 7 bases; unmatched junction bases: 9. The clonotype originates from a human donor with glioblastoma. The source material was blood, sampled before dendritic cell vaccination. The V and J genes are TRBV5-1 and TRBJ1-4; 9 bases map to TRBD1. The CDR3 spells CASSFNIQGAGEKLFF. CDR3 coding DNA: TGCGCCAGCAGCTTCAACATACAGGGGGCGGGTGAAAAACTGTTTTTT. Full variable domain (missing parts from reference TRBV5-1 and TRBJ1-4): KAGVTQTPRYLIKTRGQQVTLSCSPISGHRSVSWYQQTPGQGLQFLFEYFSETQRNKGNFPGRFSGRQFSNSRSEMNVSTLELGDSALYLCASSFNIQGAGEKLFFGSGTQLSVL.